One and the same sample provided the 4 T cell receptor beta chains below, sequenced in a study of cytomegalovirus exposure and HLA in healthy donors. A multiplex PCR was run with 60 Vbeta primers and 13 Jbeta primers. Clones were sequenced by immunoSEQ multiplex PCR, and TCRdb holds only the in-frame ones, with some missing. The data hold 35,000 to 55,000 clones, with 70% to 80% observed a single time. The sample comprised PBMCs. These receptors were collected from a woman aged 25-40 years in good health and CMV-seronegative.

The V call is TRBV15, the J call TRBJ1-2; 7 nucleotides agree with TRBD1. CDR1 is LNHNV and CDR2 is YYDKDF in the germline V gene (reference sequence). The ends lost 5 bases at V and 4 bases at J; junction bases unmatched: 4. The CDR3 loop spans 13 amino acids. The CDR3 DNA reads as TGTGCCACCAGCCTGTCAGGGGGCTATGGCTACACCTTC. It translates to CATSLSGGYGYTF.

CDR3 sequence: CAWLQGAIGNTIYF. The CDR3 DNA sequence: TGTGCCTGGCTACAGGGGGCTATTGGAAACACCATATATTTT. This chain joins TRBV30 and TRBJ1-3, with 9 nucleotides matching TRBD1. The germline CDR1 and CDR2 sequences are GTSNPN and SVGIG (reference sequence). J was trimmed by 3 bases and V by 5 bases; bases with no gene match: 5. This CDR3 region has 14 residues.

This clone was seen a single time. V is TRBV5-1 and J is TRBJ1-1, with D possibly TRBD1 on 5 matching bases. V was shortened by 4 bases and J by 7 bases, with 14 bases between the two germline ends. The CDR3 extends over 13 amino acids. The germline V gene has CDR1 SGHRS and CDR2 YFSETQ. CDR3 nucleotides: TGCGCCAGCAGCCCTCTTACCGACAGTGAAGCTTTCTTT. It codes for CASSPLTDSEAFF.

The chain employs TRBV6-1 and TRBJ1-4, with D hard to call. The CDR3 runs 15 residues. Germline CDR1 is MNHNS and CDR2 is SASEGT. V was clipped by 6 bases and J by 0 bases, with 11 bases between them. CDR3 DNA sequence: TGTGCCAGCAGGCGACAAGTCGCAACTAATGAAAAACTGTTTTTT. It encodes CASRRQVATNEKLFF.